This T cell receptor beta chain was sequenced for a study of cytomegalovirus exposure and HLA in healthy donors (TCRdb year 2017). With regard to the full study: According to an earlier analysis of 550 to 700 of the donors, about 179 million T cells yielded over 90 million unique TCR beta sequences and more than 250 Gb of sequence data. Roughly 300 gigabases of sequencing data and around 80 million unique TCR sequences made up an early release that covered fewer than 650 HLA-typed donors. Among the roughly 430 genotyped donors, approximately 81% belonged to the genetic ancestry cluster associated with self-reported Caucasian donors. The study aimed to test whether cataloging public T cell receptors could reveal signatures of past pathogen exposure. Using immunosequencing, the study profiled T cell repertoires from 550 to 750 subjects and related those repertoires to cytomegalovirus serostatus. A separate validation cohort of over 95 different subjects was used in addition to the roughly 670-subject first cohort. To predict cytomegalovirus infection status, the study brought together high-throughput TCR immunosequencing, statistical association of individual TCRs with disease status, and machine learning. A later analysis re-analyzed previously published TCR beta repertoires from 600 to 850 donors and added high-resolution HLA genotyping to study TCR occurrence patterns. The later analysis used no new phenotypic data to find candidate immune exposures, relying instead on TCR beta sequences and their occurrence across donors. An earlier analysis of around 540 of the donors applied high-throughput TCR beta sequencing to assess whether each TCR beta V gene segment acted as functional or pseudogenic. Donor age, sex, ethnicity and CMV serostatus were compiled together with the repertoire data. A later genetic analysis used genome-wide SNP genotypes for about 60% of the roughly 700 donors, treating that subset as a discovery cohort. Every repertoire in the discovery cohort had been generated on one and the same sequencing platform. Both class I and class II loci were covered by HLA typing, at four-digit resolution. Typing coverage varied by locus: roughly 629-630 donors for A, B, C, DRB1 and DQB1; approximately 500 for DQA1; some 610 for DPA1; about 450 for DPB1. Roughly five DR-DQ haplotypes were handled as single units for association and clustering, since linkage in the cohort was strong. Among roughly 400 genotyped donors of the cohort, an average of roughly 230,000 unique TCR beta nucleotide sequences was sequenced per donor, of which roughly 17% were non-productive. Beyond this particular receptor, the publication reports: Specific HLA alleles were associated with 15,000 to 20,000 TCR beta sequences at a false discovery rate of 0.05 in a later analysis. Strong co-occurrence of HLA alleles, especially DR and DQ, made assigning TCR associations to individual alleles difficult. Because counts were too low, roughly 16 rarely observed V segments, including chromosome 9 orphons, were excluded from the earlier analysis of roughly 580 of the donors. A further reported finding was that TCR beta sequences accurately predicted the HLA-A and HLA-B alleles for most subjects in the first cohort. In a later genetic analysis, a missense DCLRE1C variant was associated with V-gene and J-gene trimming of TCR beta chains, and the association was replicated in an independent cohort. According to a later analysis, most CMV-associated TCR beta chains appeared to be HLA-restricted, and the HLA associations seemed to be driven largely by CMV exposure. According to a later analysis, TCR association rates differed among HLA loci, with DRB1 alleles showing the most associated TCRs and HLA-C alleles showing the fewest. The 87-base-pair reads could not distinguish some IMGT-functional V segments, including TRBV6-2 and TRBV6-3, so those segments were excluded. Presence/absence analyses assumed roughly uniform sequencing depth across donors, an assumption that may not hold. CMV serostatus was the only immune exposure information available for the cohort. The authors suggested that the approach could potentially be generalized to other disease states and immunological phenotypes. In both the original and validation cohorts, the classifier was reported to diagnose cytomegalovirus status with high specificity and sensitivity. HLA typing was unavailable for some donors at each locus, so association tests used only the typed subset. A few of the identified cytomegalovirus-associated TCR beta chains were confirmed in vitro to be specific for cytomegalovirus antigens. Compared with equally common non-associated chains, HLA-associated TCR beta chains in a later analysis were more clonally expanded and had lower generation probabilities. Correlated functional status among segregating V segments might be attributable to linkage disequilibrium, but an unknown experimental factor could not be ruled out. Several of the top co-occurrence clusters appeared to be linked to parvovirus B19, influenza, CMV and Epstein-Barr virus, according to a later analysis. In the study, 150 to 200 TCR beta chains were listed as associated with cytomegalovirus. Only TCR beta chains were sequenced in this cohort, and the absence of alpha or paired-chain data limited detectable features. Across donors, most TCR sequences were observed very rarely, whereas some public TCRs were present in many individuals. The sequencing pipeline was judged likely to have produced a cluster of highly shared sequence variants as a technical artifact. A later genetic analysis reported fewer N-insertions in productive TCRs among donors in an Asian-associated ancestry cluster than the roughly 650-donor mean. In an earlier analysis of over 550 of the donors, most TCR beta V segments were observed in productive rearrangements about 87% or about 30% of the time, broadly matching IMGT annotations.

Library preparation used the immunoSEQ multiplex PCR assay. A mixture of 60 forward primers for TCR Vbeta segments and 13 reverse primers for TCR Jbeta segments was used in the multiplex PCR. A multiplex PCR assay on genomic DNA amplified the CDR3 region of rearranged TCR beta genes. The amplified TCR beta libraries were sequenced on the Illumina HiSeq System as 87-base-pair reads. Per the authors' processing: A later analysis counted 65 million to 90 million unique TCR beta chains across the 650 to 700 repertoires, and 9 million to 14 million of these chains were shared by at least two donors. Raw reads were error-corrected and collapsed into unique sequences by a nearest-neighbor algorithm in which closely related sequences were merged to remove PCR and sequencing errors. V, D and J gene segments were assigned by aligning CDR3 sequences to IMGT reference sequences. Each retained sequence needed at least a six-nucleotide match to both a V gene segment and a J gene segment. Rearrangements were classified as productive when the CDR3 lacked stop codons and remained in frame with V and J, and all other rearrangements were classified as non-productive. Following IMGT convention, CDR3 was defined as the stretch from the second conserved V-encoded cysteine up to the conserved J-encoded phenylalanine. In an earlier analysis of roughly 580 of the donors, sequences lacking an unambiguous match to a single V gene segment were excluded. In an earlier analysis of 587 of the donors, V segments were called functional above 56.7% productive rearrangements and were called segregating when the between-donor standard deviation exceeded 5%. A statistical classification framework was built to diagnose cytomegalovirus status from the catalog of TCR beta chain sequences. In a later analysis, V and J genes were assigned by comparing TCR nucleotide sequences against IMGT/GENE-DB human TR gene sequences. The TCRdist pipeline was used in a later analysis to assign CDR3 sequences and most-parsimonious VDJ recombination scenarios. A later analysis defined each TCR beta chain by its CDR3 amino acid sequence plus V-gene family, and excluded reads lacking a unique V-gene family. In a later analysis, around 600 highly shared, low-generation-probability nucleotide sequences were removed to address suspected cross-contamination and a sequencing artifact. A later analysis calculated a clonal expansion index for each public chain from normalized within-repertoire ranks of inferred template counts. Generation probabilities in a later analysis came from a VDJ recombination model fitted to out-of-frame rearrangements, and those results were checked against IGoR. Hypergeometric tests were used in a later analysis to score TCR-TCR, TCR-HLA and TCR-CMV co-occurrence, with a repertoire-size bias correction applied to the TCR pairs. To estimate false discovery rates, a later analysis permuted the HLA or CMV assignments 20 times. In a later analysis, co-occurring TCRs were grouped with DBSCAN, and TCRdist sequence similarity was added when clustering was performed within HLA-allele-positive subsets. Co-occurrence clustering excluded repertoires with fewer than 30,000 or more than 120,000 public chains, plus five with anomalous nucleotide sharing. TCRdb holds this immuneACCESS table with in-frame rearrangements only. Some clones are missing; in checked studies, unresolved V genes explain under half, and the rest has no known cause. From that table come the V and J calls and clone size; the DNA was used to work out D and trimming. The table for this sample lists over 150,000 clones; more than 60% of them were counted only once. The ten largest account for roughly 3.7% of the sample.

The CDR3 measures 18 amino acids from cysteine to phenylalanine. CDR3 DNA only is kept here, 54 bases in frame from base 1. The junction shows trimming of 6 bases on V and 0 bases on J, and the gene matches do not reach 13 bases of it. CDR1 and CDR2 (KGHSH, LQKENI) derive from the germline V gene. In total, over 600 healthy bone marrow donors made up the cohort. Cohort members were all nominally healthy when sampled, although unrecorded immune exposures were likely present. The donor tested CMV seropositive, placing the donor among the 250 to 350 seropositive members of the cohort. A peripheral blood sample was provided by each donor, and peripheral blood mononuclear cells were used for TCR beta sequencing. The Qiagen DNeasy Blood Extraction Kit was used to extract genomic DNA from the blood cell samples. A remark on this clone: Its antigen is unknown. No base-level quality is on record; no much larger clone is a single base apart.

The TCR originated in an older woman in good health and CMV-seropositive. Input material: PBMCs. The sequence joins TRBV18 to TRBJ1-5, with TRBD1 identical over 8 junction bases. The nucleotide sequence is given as TGTGCCAGCTCGCAGGGGGCCCTAAGGGGTAATAGCAATCAGCCCCAGCATTTT. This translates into CASSQGALRGNSNQPQHF.